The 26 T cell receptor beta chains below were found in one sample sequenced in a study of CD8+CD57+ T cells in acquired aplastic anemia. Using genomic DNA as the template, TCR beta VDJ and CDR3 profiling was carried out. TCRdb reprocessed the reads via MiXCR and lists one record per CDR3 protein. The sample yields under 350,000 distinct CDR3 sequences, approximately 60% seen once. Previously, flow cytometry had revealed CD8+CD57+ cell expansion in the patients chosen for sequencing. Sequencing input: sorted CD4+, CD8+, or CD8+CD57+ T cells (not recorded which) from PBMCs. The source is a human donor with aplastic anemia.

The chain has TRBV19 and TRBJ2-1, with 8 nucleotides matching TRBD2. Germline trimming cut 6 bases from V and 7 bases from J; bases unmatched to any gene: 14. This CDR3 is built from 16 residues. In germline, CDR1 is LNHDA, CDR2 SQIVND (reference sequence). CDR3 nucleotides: TGTGCCAGTAGAGATAGCGGGGAATTTCCAAGTAATGAGCAGTTCTTC. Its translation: CASRDSGEFPSNEQFF.

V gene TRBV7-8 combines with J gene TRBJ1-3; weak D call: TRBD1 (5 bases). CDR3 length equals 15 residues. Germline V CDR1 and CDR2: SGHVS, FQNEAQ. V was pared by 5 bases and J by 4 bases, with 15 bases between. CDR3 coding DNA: TGTGCCAGCAGCCGTAGTCAGGGAGGAGGAAACACCATATATTTT. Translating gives CASSRSQGGGNTIYF.

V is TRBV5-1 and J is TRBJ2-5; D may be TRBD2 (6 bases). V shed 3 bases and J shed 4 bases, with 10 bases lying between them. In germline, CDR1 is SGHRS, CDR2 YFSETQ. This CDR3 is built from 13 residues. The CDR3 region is CASSSAGLETQYF. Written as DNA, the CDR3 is TGCGCCAGCAGCTCCGCGGGATTAGAGACCCAGTACTTC.

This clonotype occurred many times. Here the CDR3 DNA reads TGTGCCAGCTTGGAGGCCGGGACCCAGTACTTC. Translation gives CASLEAGTQYF. The chain has TRBV2 and TRBJ2-5, with a possible D match to TRBD2 (5 bases). CDR3 size: 11 residues. Trimming took 8 bases from V and 7 from J, leaving 11 bases between them. The germline V gene has CDR1 SNHLY and CDR2 FYNNEI.

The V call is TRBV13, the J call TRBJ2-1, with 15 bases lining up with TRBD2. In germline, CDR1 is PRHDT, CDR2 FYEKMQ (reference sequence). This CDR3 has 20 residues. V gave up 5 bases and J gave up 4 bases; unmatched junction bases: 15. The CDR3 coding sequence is TGTGCCAGCAGCACCTACTCGAGGACTAGCGGGAGGGCCTCTTACAATGAGCAGTTCTTC. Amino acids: CASSTYSRTSGRASYNEQFF.

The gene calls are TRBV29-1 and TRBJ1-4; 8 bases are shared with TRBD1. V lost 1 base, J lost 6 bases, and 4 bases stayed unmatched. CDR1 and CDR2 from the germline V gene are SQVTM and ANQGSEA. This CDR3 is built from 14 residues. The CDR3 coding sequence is TGCAGCGTTGAAGGGGGACAGGATTATGAAAAACTGTTTTTT. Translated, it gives CSVEGGQDYEKLFF.

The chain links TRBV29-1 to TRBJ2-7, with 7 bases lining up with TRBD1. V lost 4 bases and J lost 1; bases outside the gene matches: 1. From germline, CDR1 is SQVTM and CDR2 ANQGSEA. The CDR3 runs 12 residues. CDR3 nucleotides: TGCAGCGTTGCGACAGGGTCCTACGAGCAGTACTTC. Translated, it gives CSVATGSYEQYF.

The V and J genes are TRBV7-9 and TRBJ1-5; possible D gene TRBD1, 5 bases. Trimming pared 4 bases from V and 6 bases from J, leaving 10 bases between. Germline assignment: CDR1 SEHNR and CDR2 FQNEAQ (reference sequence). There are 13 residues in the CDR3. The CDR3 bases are TGTGCCAGCAGCTCGGGGCCGGGTCAGCCCCAGCATTTT. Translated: CASSSGPGQPQHF.

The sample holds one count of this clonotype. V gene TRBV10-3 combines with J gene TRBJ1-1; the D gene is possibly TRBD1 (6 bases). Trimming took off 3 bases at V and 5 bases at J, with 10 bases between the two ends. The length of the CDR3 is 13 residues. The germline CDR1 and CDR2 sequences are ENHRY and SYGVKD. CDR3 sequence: CAISDLQGTEAFF. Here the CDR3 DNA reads TGTGCCATCAGTGACCTTCAGGGGACTGAAGCTTTCTTT.

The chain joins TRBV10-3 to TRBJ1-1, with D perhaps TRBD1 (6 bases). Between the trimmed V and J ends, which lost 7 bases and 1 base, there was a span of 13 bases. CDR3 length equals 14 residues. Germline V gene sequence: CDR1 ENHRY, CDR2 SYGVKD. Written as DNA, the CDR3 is TGTGCCATCAACCCGGGACACCCGAACACTGAAGCTTTCTTT. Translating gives CAINPGHPNTEAFF.

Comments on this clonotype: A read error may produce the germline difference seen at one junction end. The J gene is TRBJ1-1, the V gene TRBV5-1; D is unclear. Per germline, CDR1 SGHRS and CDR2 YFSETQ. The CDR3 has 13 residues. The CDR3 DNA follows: TGCGCCAGCGGCTTGGCCGGGAGCTCTGGAGCTTTCTTT. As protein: CASGLAGSSGAFF. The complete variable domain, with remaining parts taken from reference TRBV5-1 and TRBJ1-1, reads KAGVTQTPRYLIKTRGQQVTLSCSPISGHRSVSWYQQTPGQGLQFLFEYFSETQRNKGNFPGRFSGRQFSNSRSEMNVSTLELGDSALYLCASGLAGSSGAFFGQGTRLTVV.

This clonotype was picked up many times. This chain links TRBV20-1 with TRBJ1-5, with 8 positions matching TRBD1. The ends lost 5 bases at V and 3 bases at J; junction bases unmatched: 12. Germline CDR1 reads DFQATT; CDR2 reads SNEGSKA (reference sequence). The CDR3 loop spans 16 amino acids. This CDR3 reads CSAFLGQGRDNQPQHF. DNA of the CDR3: TGCAGTGCTTTCCTTGGACAGGGCCGGGACAATCAGCCCCAGCATTTT.

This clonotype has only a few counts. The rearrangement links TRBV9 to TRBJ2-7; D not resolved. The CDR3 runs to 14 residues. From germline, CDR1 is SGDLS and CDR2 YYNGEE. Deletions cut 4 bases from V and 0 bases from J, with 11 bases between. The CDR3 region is CASSFLGSSYEQYF. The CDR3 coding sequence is TGTGCCAGCAGCTTTTTAGGAAGCTCCTACGAGCAGTACTTC. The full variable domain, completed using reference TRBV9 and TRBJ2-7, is DSGVTQTPKHLITATGQRVTLRCSPRSGDLSVYWYQQSLDQGLQFLIQYYNGEERAKGNILERFSAQQFPDLHSELNLSSLELGDSALYFCASSFLGSSYEQYFGPGTRLTVT.

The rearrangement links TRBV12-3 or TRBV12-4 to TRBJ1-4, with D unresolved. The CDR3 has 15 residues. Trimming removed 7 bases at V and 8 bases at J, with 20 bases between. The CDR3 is CASTSTRTGKEKLFF. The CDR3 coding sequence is TGTGCCAGCACCTCAACGAGGACTGGGAAGGAAAAACTGTTTTTT.

CDR3 coding DNA: TGTGCCAGCAGCCCCGTAGCGGGGGGGCTAGCCAAAAACATTCAGTACTTC. Its protein is CASSPVAGGLAKNIQYF. The V call is TRBV7-8, the J call TRBJ2-4, with TRBD2 matching over 11 bases. Trimming cost V 5 bases and J 0 bases; bases outside gene matches: 6. In germline, CDR1 is SGHVS, CDR2 FQNEAQ. The CDR3 totals 17 residues.

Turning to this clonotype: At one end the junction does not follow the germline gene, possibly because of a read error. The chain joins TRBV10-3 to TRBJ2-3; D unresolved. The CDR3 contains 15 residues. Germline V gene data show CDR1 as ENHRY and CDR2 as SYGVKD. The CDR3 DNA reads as TGTGCCATCAGCCTAGATTTTTCCGGCACAGATACGCGGTATTTC. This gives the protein CAISLDFSGTDTRYF.

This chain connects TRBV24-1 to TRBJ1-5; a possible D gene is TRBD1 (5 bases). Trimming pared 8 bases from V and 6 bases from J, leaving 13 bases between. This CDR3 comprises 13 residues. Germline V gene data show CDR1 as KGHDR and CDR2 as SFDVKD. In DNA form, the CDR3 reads TGTGCCACCAACGTGGTCGGGGGTCAGCCCCAGCATTTT. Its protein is CATNVVGGQPQHF.

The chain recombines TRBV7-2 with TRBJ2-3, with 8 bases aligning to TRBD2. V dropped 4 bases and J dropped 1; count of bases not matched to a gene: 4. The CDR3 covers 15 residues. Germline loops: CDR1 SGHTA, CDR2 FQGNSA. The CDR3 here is CASSSRGVGTDTQYF. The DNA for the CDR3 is TGTGCCAGCAGCTCGCGGGGGGTCGGCACAGATACGCAGTATTTT. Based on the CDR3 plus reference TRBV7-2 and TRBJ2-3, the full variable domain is GAGVSQSPSNKVTEKGKDVELRCDPISGHTALYWYRQSLGQGLEFLIYFQGNSAPDKSGLPSDRFSAERTGGSVSTLTIQRTQQEDSAVYLCASSSRGVGTDTQYFGPGTRLTVL.

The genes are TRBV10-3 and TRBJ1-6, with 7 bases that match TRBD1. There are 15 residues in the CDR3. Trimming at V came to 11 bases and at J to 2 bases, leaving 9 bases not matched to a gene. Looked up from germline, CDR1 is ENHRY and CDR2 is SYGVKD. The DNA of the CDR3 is TGTGCCGCTTGCGAGGGGGCGGCCTATAATTCACCCCTCCACTTT. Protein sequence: CAACEGAAYNSPLHF.

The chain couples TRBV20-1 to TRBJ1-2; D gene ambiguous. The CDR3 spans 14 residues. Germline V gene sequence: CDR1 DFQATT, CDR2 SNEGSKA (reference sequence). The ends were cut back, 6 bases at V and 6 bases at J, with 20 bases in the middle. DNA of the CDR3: TGCAGTGCCCCAACCTCGGCCGAAAGGGATGGCTACACCTTC. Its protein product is CSAPTSAERDGYTF.

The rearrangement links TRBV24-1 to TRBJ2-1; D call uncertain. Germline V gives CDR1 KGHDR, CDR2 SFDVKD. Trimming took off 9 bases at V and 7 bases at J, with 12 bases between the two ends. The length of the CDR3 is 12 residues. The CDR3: CATAKQPNEQFF. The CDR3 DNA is TGTGCCACCGCTAAACAGCCTAATGAGCAGTTCTTC.

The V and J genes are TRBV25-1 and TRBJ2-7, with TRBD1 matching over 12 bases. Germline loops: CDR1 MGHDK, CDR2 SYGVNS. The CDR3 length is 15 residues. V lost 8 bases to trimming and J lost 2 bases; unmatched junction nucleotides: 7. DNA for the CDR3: TGTGCCAGCGGGACAGGGGGCGGACAAACCTACGAGCAGTACTTC. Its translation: CASGTGGGQTYEQYF.

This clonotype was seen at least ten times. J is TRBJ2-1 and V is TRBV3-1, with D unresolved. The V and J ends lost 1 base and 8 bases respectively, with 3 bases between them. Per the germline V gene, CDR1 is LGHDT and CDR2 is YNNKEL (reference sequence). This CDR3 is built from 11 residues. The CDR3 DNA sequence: TGTGCCAGCAGCCAAGGGGATGAGCAGTTCTTC. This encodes CASSQGDEQFF.

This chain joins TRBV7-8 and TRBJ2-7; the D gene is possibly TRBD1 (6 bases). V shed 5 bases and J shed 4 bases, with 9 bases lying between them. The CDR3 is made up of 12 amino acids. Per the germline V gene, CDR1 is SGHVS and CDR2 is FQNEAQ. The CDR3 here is CASSNTGYEQYF. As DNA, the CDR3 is TGTGCCAGCAGCAACACAGGGTACGAGCAGTACTTC.

The CDR3 here is CASSLQLAGVETQYF. In nucleotides, the CDR3 is TGTGCCAGCAGCTTACAGCTAGCGGGAGTCGAGACCCAGTACTTC. This rearrangement joins TRBV7-2 to TRBJ2-5; TRBD2 matches 10 bases. Germline assignment: CDR1 SGHTA and CDR2 FQGNSA. This CDR3 is 15 amino acids long. V was pared by 2 bases and J by 5 bases, with 5 bases of the junction left unmatched.

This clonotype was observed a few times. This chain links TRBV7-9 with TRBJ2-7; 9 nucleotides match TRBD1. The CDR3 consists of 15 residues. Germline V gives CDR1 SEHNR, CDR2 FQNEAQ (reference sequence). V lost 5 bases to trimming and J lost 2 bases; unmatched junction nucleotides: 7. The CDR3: CASSRGTGNPYEQYF. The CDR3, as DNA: TGTGCCAGCAGCCGAGGGACAGGGAACCCCTACGAGCAGTACTTC.